This TCR beta chain was identified during a study of shared clonotypes between healthy human individuals. In the study overall: Each donor's CD4 naive and CD4 memory cells filled three plates apiece, CD8 naive two, and CD8 memory one.

From germline, CDR1 is SGHKS and CDR2 YYEKEE (reference sequence). The CDR3 extends over 14 amino acids. Trimming stripped 3 bases from V and 2 bases from J, with 9 bases between. Sequencing was performed with immunoSEQ multiplex PCR; in TCRdb, only in-frame clones are kept and a portion is missing. The table has about 2.4 million clones, just over 90% seen once. General study points: Naive subsets usually exceeded memory subsets in estimated richness.

Regarding this clone: What it binds is not known.

Sequencing used naive CD4+ T cells sorted from blood. Noted subset: CD45RA+ positively selected. The clonotype comes from a man aged 18 to 29 in good health. The rearrangement uses TRBV5-5 and TRBJ1-3; perhaps TRBD1 as D (5 bases). The CDR3 is CASSYGAAGNTIYF. CDR3 nucleotides: TGTGCCAGCAGCTACGGGGCTGCTGGAAACACCATATATTTT.